The 11 T cell receptor beta chains below all came from one sample that was sequenced in a study of shared clonotypes between healthy human individuals. Repertoires were generated with immunoSEQ multiplex PCR, while TCRdb's copy carries only in-frame clones and drops some. Among some 2.3 million clones listed, roughly 93% were seen once. Sequences were obtained from naive CD4+ T cells from PBMCs. As to subset: CD45RA+ positively selected. These receptors came from a man aged 18-30 years in good health. Some clones in this sample may be carry-over from other donors' samples.

The chain uses TRBV18 and TRBJ2-4; TRBD2 is a possible D gene (6 bases). This CDR3 region has 16 residues. Looked up from germline, CDR1 is KGHSH and CDR2 is LQKENI. Trimming cost V 4 bases and J 8 bases, with 21 bases left between them. The DNA of the CDR3 is TGTGCCAGCTCACTACAGCCGGGATCCCGGAGGGACATTCAGTACTTC. Residues: CASSLQPGSRRDIQYF.

J is TRBJ2-7 and V is TRBV29-1; 8 bases align to TRBD1. There are 12 residues in the CDR3. Germline assignment: CDR1 SQVTM and CDR2 ANQGSEA. V shed 6 bases, J shed 3 bases, and the junction held 4 bases outside the gene matches. CDR3 nucleotides: TGCAGCGTAGGGGACAGGTACTACGAGCAGTACTTC. Protein sequence: CSVGDRYYEQYF.

Concerning this clone: The same CDR3 is also encoded by other DNA sequences in this sample. The chain carries TRBV28 and TRBJ2-2; the D is unclear. Between the trimmed V and J ends, which lost 6 bases and 4 bases, there was a span of 3 bases. This CDR3 is built from 11 residues. The V gene's germline CDR1 is MDHEN and CDR2 SYDVKM. CDR3 sequence (DNA): TGTGCCAGCAGGTTCACCGGGGAGCTGTTTTTT. Translating gives CASRFTGELFF.

The chain recombines TRBV29-1 with TRBJ1-1; D unclear. This CDR3 spans 14 amino acids. Germline CDR1 SQVTM, CDR2 ANQGSEA. Trimming cost V 0 bases and J 1 base, with 9 bases left between them. CDR3 region: CSVEEWTGNTEAFF. CDR3 DNA sequence: TGCAGCGTTGAAGAATGGACGGGGAACACTGAAGCTTTCTTT.

The chain employs TRBV27 and TRBJ2-7; tentative D call: TRBD1 (6 bases). The CDR3 length is 14 residues. CDR1 MNHEY and CDR2 SMNVEV come from the germline V gene (reference sequence). V was clipped by 2 bases and J by 2 bases, with 10 bases between them. For the CDR3, the DNA is TGTGCCAGCAGTTTAAAACAGGGACCCTACGAGCAGTACTTC. Amino acid sequence: CASSLKQGPYEQYF.

This chain uses TRBV15 with TRBJ2-3; D is possibly TRBD1 (5 bases). The CDR3 contains 13 residues. The V end was cut by 0 bases, the J end by 6 bases, with 7 bases between. Per the germline V gene, CDR1 is LNHNV and CDR2 is YYDKDF (reference sequence). CDR3 nucleotide sequence: TGTGCCACCAGCAGAGAAGGGGTGGATACGCAGTATTTT. Its protein is CATSREGVDTQYF.

For this clone: The same CDR3 also results from other DNA sequences found in this sample. The V call is TRBV5-4, the J call TRBJ2-3; 10 bases agree with TRBD2. The CDR3 is 15 residues long. CDR1 and CDR2 (germline): SGHNT, YYREEE (reference sequence). V gave up 1 base and J gave up 5 bases; unmatched junction bases: 4. The chain's CDR3 is CASSLSSGSGDTQYF. The CDR3 region has the DNA TGTGCCAGCAGCTTGTCTAGCGGGAGCGGAGATACGCAGTATTTT.

The rearrangement links TRBV9 to TRBJ2-1; tentative D call: TRBD1 (7 bases). V dropped 0 bases and J dropped 7 bases, with 17 bases sitting between them. The CDR3 sequence is 16 residues long. Germline V gene sequence: CDR1 SGDLS, CDR2 YYNGEE. This CDR3 reads CASSVEGRGRWNEQFF. The CDR3 bases are TGTGCCAGCAGCGTAGAGGGCAGGGGGAGGTGGAATGAGCAGTTCTTC. The whole variable domain, remainder taken from reference TRBV9 and TRBJ2-1, is DSGVTQTPKHLITATGQRVTLRCSPRSGDLSVYWYQQSLDQGLQFLIQYYNGEERAKGNILERFSAQQFPDLHSELNLSSLELGDSALYFCASSVEGRGRWNEQFFGPGTRLTVL.

This clone was detected only a few times. The CDR3 sequence is CASSMDSHSGNTIYF. CDR3 bases: TGTGCCAGCAGCATGGACAGCCACTCTGGAAACACCATATATTTT. The chain combines TRBV7-9 with TRBJ1-3, with D tentatively TRBD1 (6 bases). CDR3 size: 15 residues. Germline CDR1 and CDR2: SEHNR and FQNEAQ (reference sequence). V lost 5 bases to trimming and J lost 0 bases, with 11 bases between them.

V usage is TRBV13 and J usage is TRBJ2-1, with D possibly matching TRBD2 (5 bases). Germline assignment: CDR1 PRHDT and CDR2 FYEKMQ (reference sequence). Deletions cut 1 base from V and 8 bases from J, with 18 bases between. This CDR3 is 16 amino acids long. The CDR3 sequence is CASSLVGGLKGDEQFF. In nucleotides, the CDR3 is TGTGCCAGCAGCTTAGTCGGCGGGCTAAAGGGCGATGAGCAGTTCTTC.

The CDR3 loop is CASSAGQPSEAFF. In DNA form, the CDR3 reads TGTGCCAGCAGCGCCGGACAGCCTTCTGAAGCTTTCTTT. The rearrangement links TRBV9 to TRBJ1-1, with D possibly matching TRBD1 (6 bases). CDR3 length: 13 residues. Germline V gene sequence: CDR1 SGDLS, CDR2 YYNGEE. V lost 3 bases and J lost 6, with 12 bases in between.